The 18 T cell receptor beta chains reported below all come from one sample, sequenced in a study of blood T cell repertoires in COVID-19. Libraries were prepared by immunoSEQ multiplex PCR; TCRdb keeps only in-frame clonotypes and omits some of them. The sample lists fewer than 250,000 clones, 86% occurring once. The sequenced sample was peripheral blood. Every receptor here comes from a woman aged 45-60 years with acute or convalescent COVID-19.

V and J are TRBV29-1 and TRBJ2-7; a possible D gene is TRBD2 (5 bases). This CDR3 comprises 15 residues. Germline V lookup: CDR1 SQVTM, CDR2 ANQGSEA. V lost 6 bases to trimming and J lost 1 base, with 19 bases between them. The CDR3 loop is CSVLGAWGVSYEQYF. The CDR3 coding sequence is TGCAGCGTATTGGGTGCTTGGGGAGTATCCTACGAGCAGTACTTC.

The chain couples TRBV6-5 to TRBJ1-2; perhaps TRBD1 as D (5 bases). CDR1 is MNHEY, CDR2 SVGAGI, per germline. V gave up 4 bases and J gave up 5 bases, with 14 bases separating them. The CDR3 extends over 14 amino acids. CDR3 residues: CASSWGTSSYGYTF. As DNA, the CDR3 is TGTGCCAGCAGTTGGGGCACCTCCAGTTATGGCTACACCTTC.

The chain employs TRBV6-2 or TRBV6-3 and TRBJ2-1; 9 bases map to TRBD2. CDR3 length: 16 residues. Germline CDR1 reads MNHEY; CDR2 reads SVGEGT. Germline trimming cut 6 bases from V and 3 bases from J; bases unmatched to any gene: 9. Here the CDR3 DNA reads TGTGCCAGCAGCCATCCTCCTAGCGGGATCTACAATGAGCAGTTCTTC. Translating it yields CASSHPPSGIYNEQFF.

The gene calls are TRBV6-5 and TRBJ1-4; maybe TRBD1 (6 bases). This CDR3 region has 15 residues. The germline CDR1 and CDR2 sequences are MNHEY and SVGAGI. With 4 bases removed from V and 2 bases from J, the gap between germline ends came to 11 bases. CDR3 DNA: TGTGCCAGCAGTTCCTCAGGGGCCACTAATGAAAAACTGTTTTTT. This gives the protein CASSSSGATNEKLFF.

The chain combines TRBV27 with TRBJ2-7; 7 nucleotides agree with TRBD2. Per the germline V gene, CDR1 is MNHEY and CDR2 is SMNVEV (reference sequence). V was pared by 6 bases and J by 3 bases, with 11 bases of the junction left unmatched. The CDR3 extends over 15 amino acids. The CDR3 DNA sequence: TGTGCCAGCAGATTGGGGGGGGAGGCCTTCTACGAGCAGTACTTC. Residues: CASRLGGEAFYEQYF.

This chain connects TRBV10-2 to TRBJ2-6; no clear D. V lost 0 bases, J lost 0 bases, and 6 bases lay in between. There are 16 residues in the CDR3. CDR1 is WSHSY, CDR2 SAAADI, per germline. The CDR3 bases are TGCGCCAGCAGTGAGTCCGTCTTCTCTGGGGCCAACGTCCTGACTTTC. Amino acids: CASSESVFSGANVLTF.

This chain uses TRBV27 with TRBJ2-3; weak D call: TRBD2 (5 bases). Germline values: CDR1 MNHEY, CDR2 SMNVEV (reference sequence). V shed 4 bases and J shed 3 bases, with 11 bases lying between them. The CDR3 is 14 amino acids. CDR3 in DNA: TGTGCCAGCAGTTGGAGACCGGGGACAGATACGCAGTATTTT. Translation: CASSWRPGTDTQYF.

The chain carries TRBV2 and TRBJ1-4; a weak D match, TRBD1 (5 bases). The CDR3 length is 12 residues. Germline values: CDR1 SNHLY, CDR2 FYNNEI. V dropped 6 bases and J dropped 6 bases, with 8 bases sitting between them. The CDR3 DNA reads as TGTGCCAGCAGAGGGGATCATGAAAAACTGTTTTTT. Translating it yields CASRGDHEKLFF.

This sequence joins TRBV5-1 and TRBJ2-1; 9 bases match TRBD2. The V segment lost 1 base and the J segment 0 bases; nucleotides outside the gene matches: 14. The CDR3 spans 20 residues. Germline CDR1 SGHRS, CDR2 YFSETQ. This CDR3 is CASSLSGREGLPSSYNEQFF. The CDR3 DNA reads TGCGCCAGCAGCTTGAGTGGGCGGGAGGGATTACCGAGCTCCTACAATGAGCAGTTCTTC.

The J gene is TRBJ1-1, the V gene TRBV10-3; 8 bases are shared with TRBD1. Trimming took 6 bases from V and 4 from J; bases not matched to a gene: 7. CDR3 length: 14 amino acids. Germline values: CDR1 ENHRY, CDR2 SYGVKD. The CDR3 is CAIRPTGDSTEAFF. The CDR3 nucleotides are TGTGCCATCAGACCGACAGGGGACAGCACTGAAGCTTTCTTT.

This chain joins TRBV6-5 and TRBJ1-1, with 7 bases matching TRBD1. After removal of 5 bases from V and 5 bases from J, the junction contained 11 bases not matched to a gene. Germline CDR1 is MNHEY and CDR2 is SVGAGI. The CDR3 is made up of 15 amino acids. This chain's CDR3 is CASSPGQAPRTEAFF. The CDR3 nucleotides are TGTGCCAGCAGTCCCGGACAGGCCCCGAGGACTGAAGCTTTCTTT.

This clone was counted only a few times. The genes are TRBV5-1 and TRBJ1-1, with D hard to call. Germline V CDR1 and CDR2: SGHRS, YFSETQ. The CDR3 totals 13 residues. Trimming removed 2 bases from V and 1 base from J, with 6 bases in between. CDR3 in amino acids: CASSFGRNTEAFF. The DNA for the CDR3 is TGCGCCAGCAGCTTTGGGAGGAACACTGAAGCTTTCTTT.

V and J are TRBV9 and TRBJ1-5; no clear D gene. V lost 4 bases, J lost 2 bases, and 19 bases lay in between. This CDR3 is 17 amino acids long. CDR1 is SGDLS and CDR2 is YYNGEE in the germline V gene. Here the CDR3 DNA reads TGTGCCAGCAGCTCGGAGGCCCTCCCCTTTGGCAATCAGCCCCAGCATTTT. It translates to CASSSEALPFGNQPQHF.

CDR3 sequence: CAISDMNTEAFF. DNA of the CDR3: TGTGCCATCAGCGACATGAACACTGAAGCTTTCTTT. The chain joins TRBV10-3 to TRBJ1-1, with D unclear. The CDR3 sequence is 12 residues long. The V gene's germline CDR1 is ENHRY and CDR2 SYGVKD. V was trimmed by 6 bases and J by 0 bases, leaving 5 bases between them.

V gene TRBV7-9 combines with J gene TRBJ2-3, with TRBD2 as a possible D gene (6 bases). V dropped 1 base and J dropped 0 bases, with 14 bases sitting between them. In germline, CDR1 is SEHNR, CDR2 FQNEAQ (reference sequence). This CDR3 spans 17 amino acids. CDR3 DNA: TGTGCCAGCAGCTTAGAGGGACCGGGACTGAGCACAGATACGCAGTATTTT. Translation: CASSLEGPGLSTDTQYF.

The chain carries TRBV24-1 and TRBJ2-7; maybe TRBD1 (6 bases). The V gene lost 5 bases and the J gene lost 5 bases, with 15 bases spanning the gap. CDR3 length: 14 amino acids. CDR1 and CDR2 (germline): KGHDR, SFDVKD. The CDR3 DNA reads as TGTGCCACCAGTGGGCCACAGGGAAGGGACGAGCAGTACTTC. Translation: CATSGPQGRDEQYF.

This clone was seen a handful of times. The rearrangement joins TRBV4-1 to TRBJ2-7; 11 bases are shared with TRBD1. Germline values: CDR1 MGHRA, CDR2 YSYEKL. The CDR3 length is 17 residues. V lost 0 bases and J lost 0; bases outside the gene matches: 4. CDR3 nucleotides: TGCGCCAGCAGCCAAGACCCGGGGACAGGGGGCTCCTACGAGCAGTACTTC. It yields the protein CASSQDPGTGGSYEQYF.

The chain employs TRBV6-5 and TRBJ1-1; possible D gene TRBD1, 6 bases. Germline values: CDR1 MNHEY, CDR2 SVGAGI. This CDR3 has 13 amino acids. Trimming took off 5 bases at V and 1 base at J, with 8 bases between the two ends. The CDR3: CASSRTENTEAFF. CDR3 DNA: TGTGCCAGCAGTAGGACAGAGAACACTGAAGCTTTCTTT.